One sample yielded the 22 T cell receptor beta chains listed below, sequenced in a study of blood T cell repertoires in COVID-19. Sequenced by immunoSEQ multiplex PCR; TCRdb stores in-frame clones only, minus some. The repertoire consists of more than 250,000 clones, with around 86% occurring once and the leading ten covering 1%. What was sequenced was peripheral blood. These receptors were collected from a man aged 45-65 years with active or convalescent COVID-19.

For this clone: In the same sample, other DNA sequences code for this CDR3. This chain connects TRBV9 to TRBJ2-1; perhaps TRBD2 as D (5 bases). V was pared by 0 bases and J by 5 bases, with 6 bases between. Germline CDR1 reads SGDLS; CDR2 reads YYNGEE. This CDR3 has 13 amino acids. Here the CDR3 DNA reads TGTGCCAGCAGCGTAGGAGGGAACAATGAGCAGTTCTTC. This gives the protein CASSVGGNNEQFF.

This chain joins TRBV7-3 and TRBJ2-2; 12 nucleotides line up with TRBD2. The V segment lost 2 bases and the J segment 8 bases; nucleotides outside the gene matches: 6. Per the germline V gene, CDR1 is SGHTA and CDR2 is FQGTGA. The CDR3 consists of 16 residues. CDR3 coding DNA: TGTGCCAGCAGCTTACAACTAGCGGGAGGTTTGGGGGAGCTGTTTTTT. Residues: CASSLQLAGGLGELFF.

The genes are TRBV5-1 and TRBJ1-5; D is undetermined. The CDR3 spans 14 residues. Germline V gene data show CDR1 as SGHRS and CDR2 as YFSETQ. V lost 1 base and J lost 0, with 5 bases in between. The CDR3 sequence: CASSLSDSNQPQHF. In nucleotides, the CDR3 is TGCGCCAGCAGCTTGTCAGATAGCAATCAGCCCCAGCATTTT.

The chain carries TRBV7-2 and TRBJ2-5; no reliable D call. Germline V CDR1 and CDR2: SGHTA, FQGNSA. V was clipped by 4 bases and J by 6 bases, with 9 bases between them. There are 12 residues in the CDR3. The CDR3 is CASSSAAQTQYF. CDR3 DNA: TGTGCCAGCAGCTCGGCGGCACAGACCCAGTACTTC.

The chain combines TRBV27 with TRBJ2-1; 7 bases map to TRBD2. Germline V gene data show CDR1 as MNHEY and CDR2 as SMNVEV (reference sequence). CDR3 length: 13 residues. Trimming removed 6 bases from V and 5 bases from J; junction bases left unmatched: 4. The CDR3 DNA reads TGTGCCAGCAGGAGCGGGGTACACAATGAGCAGTTCTTC. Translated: CASRSGVHNEQFF.

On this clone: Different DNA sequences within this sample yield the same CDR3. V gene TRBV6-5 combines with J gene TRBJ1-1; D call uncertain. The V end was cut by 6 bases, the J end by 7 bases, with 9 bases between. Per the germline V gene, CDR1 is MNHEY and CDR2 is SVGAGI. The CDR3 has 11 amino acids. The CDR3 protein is CASSLGGEAFF. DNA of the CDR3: TGTGCCAGCAGCCTCGGAGGTGAAGCTTTCTTT.

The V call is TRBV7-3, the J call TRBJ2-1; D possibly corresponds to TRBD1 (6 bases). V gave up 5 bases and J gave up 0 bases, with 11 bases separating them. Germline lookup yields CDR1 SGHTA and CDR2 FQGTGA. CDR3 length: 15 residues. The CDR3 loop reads CASSRDIYSYNEQFF. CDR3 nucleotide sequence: TGTGCCAGCAGCCGGGACATCTACTCCTACAATGAGCAGTTCTTC.

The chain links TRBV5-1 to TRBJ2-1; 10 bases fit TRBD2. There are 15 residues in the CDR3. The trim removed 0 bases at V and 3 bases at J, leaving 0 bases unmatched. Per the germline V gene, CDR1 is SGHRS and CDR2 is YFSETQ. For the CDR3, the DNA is TGCGCCAGCAGCTTGGTAGCGGGGGGCTACAATGAGCAGTTCTTC. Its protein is CASSLVAGGYNEQFF.

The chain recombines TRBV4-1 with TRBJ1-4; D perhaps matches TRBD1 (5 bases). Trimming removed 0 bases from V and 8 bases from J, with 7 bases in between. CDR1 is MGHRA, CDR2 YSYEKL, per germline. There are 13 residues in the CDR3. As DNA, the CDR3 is TGCGCCAGCAGCCAAGACCCAGGGGAAAAACTGTTTTTT. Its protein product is CASSQDPGEKLFF.

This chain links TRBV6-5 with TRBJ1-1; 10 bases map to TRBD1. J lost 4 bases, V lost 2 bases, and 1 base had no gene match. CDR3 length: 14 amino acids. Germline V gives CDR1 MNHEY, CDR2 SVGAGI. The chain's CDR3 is CASSYGTGATEAFF. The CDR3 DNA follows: TGTGCCAGCAGTTACGGGACAGGGGCCACTGAAGCTTTCTTT.

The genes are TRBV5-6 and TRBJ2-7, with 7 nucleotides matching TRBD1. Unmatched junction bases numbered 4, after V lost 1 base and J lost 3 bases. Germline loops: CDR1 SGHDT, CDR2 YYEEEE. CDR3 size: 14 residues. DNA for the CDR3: TGTGCCAGCAGCTTGTGGAGACAGGGCTACGAGCAGTACTTC. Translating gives CASSLWRQGYEQYF.

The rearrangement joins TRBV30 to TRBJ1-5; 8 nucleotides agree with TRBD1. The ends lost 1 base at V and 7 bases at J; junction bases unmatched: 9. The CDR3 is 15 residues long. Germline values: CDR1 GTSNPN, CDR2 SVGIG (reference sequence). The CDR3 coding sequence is TGTGCCTGGAGTGAAACAGGGGGAAGACGACAGCCCCAGCATTTT. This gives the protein CAWSETGGRRQPQHF.

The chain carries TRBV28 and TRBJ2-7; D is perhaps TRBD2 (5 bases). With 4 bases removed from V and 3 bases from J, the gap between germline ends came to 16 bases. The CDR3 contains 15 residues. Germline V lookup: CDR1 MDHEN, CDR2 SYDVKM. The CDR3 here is CASSSHRSGGYEQYF. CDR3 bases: TGTGCCAGCAGTTCCCATCGATCAGGAGGCTACGAGCAGTACTTC.

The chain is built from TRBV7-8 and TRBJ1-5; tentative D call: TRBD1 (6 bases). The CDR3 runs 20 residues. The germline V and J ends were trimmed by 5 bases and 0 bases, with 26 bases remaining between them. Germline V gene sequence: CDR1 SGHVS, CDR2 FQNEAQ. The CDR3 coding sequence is TGTGCCAGCAGCCAAACCTCAGGGGCCAATAACCGTCATAGCAATCAGCCCCAGCATTTT. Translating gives CASSQTSGANNRHSNQPQHF.

The CDR3 coding sequence is TGTGCCAGCAGCCGGGACAGGGGAATCGGCACTGAAGCTTTCTTT. It yields the protein CASSRDRGIGTEAFF. The V call is TRBV2, the J call TRBJ1-1; 10 nucleotides align to TRBD1. Germline trimming cut 6 bases from V and 4 bases from J; bases unmatched to any gene: 8. Germline values: CDR1 SNHLY, CDR2 FYNNEI. The CDR3 has 15 amino acids.

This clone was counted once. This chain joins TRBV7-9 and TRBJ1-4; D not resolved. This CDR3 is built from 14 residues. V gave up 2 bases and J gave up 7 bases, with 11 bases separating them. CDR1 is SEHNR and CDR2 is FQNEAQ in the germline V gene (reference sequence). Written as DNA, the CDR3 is TGTGCCAGCAGCTTATTAGTAGGCGGTGAAAAACTGTTTTTT. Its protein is CASSLLVGGEKLFF.

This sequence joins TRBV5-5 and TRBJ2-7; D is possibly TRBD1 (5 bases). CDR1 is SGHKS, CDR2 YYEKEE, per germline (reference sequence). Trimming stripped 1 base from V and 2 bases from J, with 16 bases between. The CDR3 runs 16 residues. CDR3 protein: CASSLYSGHSPYEQYF. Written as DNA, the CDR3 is TGTGCCAGCAGCTTGTATTCCGGACATTCCCCCTACGAGCAGTACTTC. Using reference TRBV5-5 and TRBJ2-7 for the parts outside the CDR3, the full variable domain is DAGVTQSPTHLIKTRGQQVTLRCSPISGHKSVSWYQQVLGQGPQFIFQYYEKEERGRGNFPDRFSARQFPNYSSELNVNALLLGDSALYLCASSLYSGHSPYEQYFGPGTRLTVT.

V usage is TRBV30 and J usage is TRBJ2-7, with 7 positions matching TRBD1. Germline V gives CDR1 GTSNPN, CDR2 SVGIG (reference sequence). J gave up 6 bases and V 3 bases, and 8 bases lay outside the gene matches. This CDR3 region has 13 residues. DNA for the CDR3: TGTGCCTGGAGCAGTGACAGGGTTGGCGAGCAGTACTTC. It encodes CAWSSDRVGEQYF.

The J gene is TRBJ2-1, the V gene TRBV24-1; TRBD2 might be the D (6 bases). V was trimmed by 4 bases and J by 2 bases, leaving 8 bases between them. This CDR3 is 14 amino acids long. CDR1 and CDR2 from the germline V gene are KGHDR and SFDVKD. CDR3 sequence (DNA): TGTGCCACCAGTGAGGGCGGGACCTACAATGAGCAGTTCTTC. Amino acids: CATSEGGTYNEQFF.

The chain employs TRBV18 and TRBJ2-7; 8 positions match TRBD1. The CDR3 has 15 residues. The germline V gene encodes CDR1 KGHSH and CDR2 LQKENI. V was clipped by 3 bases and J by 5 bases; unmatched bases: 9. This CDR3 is CASSPRAGGGDEQYF. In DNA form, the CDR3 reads TGTGCCAGCTCACCCAGGGCAGGGGGCGGCGACGAGCAGTACTTC.

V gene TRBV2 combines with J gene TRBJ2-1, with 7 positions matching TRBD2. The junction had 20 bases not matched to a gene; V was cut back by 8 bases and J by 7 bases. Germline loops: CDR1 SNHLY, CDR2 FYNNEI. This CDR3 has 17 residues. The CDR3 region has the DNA TGTGCCAGCCTAGGGTCCCCCTTCGCGGGAGTCTCAAATGAGCAGTTCTTC. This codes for CASLGSPFAGVSNEQFF.

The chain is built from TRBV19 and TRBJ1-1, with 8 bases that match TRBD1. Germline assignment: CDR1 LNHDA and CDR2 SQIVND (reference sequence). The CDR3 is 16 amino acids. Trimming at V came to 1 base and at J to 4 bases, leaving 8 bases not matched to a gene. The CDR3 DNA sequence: TGTGCCAGTAGTATAGGACATTCGACAGGGGCCACTGAAGCTTTCTTT. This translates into CASSIGHSTGATEAFF.